One and the same sample provided the 23 T cell receptor beta chains below, sequenced in a study of early T cells in non-severe SARS-CoV-2 infection. TCRdb recomputed calls from the 5' RACE reads with MiXCR, one row per CDR3 protein. The sample contains about 64,000 distinct CDR3 sequences, 11% of which appear only once. The material sequenced was whole blood, taken at baseline. These receptor sequences come from an adult who was a healthcare worker with PCR-confirmed SARS-CoV-2 infection or an uninfected control (not recorded which).

The rearrangement links TRBV20-1 to TRBJ1-6; D unclear. V lost 3 bases and J lost 10, with 13 bases in between. This CDR3 has 13 amino acids. CDR1 DFQATT and CDR2 SNEGSKA come from the germline V gene (reference sequence). The CDR3 region is CSASVVTGSPLHF. The CDR3 DNA follows: TGCAGTGCTAGCGTTGTGACCGGGTCACCCCTCCACTTT.

The chain is built from TRBV6-6 and TRBJ1-1, with D unresolved. Germline CDR1 reads MNHNY; CDR2 reads SVGAGI (reference sequence). V was clipped by 7 bases and J by 5 bases, with 14 bases between them. The CDR3 totals 13 residues. The CDR3 reads CASTGGVGTEAFF. CDR3 nucleotide sequence: TGTGCCAGCACTGGCGGGGTAGGAACTGAAGCTTTCTTT.

This clonotype was counted many times. V is TRBV6-6 and J is TRBJ1-1; D remains unclear. Germline V gene data show CDR1 as MNHNY and CDR2 as SVGAGI (reference sequence). Trimming shortened V by 5 bases and J by 4 bases, and 5 bases separated the two germline ends. This CDR3 has 11 residues. CDR3 nucleotide sequence: TGTGCCAGCAGTGAGGGCACTGAAGCTTTCTTT. Translation: CASSEGTEAFF.

This clonotype was picked up a small number of times. The chain employs TRBV3-1 and TRBJ1-5; D unresolved. Germline V gene sequence: CDR1 LGHDT, CDR2 YNNKEL (reference sequence). Trimming took 0 bases from V and 9 from J, leaving 12 bases between them. The length of the CDR3 is 14 residues. The CDR3 DNA follows: TGTGCCAGCAGCCAAGATCGGGGTAACCGGCCCCAGCATTTT. Translating it yields CASSQDRGNRPQHF.

The chain combines TRBV7-8 with TRBJ2-7; a possible D gene is TRBD2 (5 bases). Trimming removed 5 bases at V and 3 bases at J, with 17 bases between. The length of the CDR3 is 15 residues. CDR1 SGHVS and CDR2 FQNEAQ come from the germline V gene. The CDR3, as DNA: TGTGCCAGCAGCCTCCGTACCCGTCGGGGCTACGAGCAGTACTTC. Protein sequence: CASSLRTRRGYEQYF.

The sample holds a few counts of this clonotype. The chain links TRBV6-5 to TRBJ1-1, with D hard to call. Germline V CDR1 and CDR2: MNHEY, SVGAGI. With 6 bases removed from V and 0 bases from J, the gap between germline ends came to 14 bases. The CDR3 is 15 residues long. CDR3 residues: CASSRTDKMNTEAFF. DNA of the CDR3: TGTGCCAGCAGCCGAACAGACAAAATGAACACTGAAGCTTTCTTT.

The genes are TRBV5-1 and TRBJ2-2; D ambiguous. Trimming stripped 8 bases from V and 0 bases from J, with 8 bases between. The CDR3 consists of 13 residues. Germline CDR1 and CDR2: SGHRS and YFSETQ. CDR3 DNA: TGCGCCAGTCAGGAACCGAACACCGGGGAGCTGTTTTTT. Its translation is CASQEPNTGELFF.

V gene TRBV27 combines with J gene TRBJ1-1; D call uncertain. The V end lost 0 bases, the J end lost 1 base, and 6 bases lay between the germline ends. This CDR3 region has 14 residues. The germline V gene has CDR1 MNHEY and CDR2 SMNVEV (reference sequence). CDR3 bases: TGTGCCAGCAGTTTATCGGTCGGGAACACTGAAGCTTTCTTT. Translation: CASSLSVGNTEAFF.

There are a few counts of this clonotype. The rearrangement uses TRBV14 and TRBJ2-1; TRBD2 aligns across 11 bases. The CDR3 totals 15 residues. With 4 bases clipped from V and 9 bases from J, the junction kept 8 bases outside the gene matches. Germline CDR1 SGHDN, CDR2 FVKESK. CDR3 sequence: CASSLRLAGRGEQFF. The CDR3 nucleotides read TGTGCCAGCAGCCTCCGACTAGCGGGGAGGGGTGAGCAGTTCTTC.

The chain carries TRBV7-8 and TRBJ1-2, with D unclear. Germline V gene sequence: CDR1 SGHVS, CDR2 FQNEAQ. Trimming took off 5 bases at V and 2 bases at J, with 9 bases between the two ends. This CDR3 has 13 residues. CDR3: CASSHLSNYGYTF. The CDR3 bases are TGTGCCAGCAGCCACCTGTCGAACTATGGCTACACCTTC.

The rearrangement joins TRBV7-3 to TRBJ2-3; D gene uncertain. The V and J ends lost 6 bases and 5 bases respectively, with 12 bases between them. This CDR3 is 13 amino acids long. The V gene's germline CDR1 is SGHTA and CDR2 FQGTGA. The CDR3 loop reads CASRSHSGDTQYF. Written as DNA, the CDR3 is TGTGCCAGCAGGTCACACAGTGGAGATACGCAGTATTTT.

This clonotype was counted ten times or more. This chain uses TRBV18 with TRBJ1-1; the D gene is possibly TRBD1 (5 bases). Trimming removed 3 bases at V and 6 bases at J, with 20 bases between. The CDR3 has 16 amino acids. The germline V gene encodes CDR1 KGHSH and CDR2 LQKENI. The CDR3 spells CASSPEAGGPQAEAFF. The CDR3 region has the DNA TGTGCCAGCTCACCGGAGGCGGGGGGACCTCAGGCTGAAGCTTTCTTT.

This clonotype was seen at least ten times. The V call is TRBV7-2, the J call TRBJ1-1; D gene uncertain. The CDR3 has 13 residues. Germline V CDR1 and CDR2: SGHTA, FQGNSA. V lost 5 bases and J 0 bases, leaving 7 bases between the germline ends. In DNA form, the CDR3 reads TGTGCCAGCAGCAAAAGATTGAACACTGAAGCTTTCTTT. Its translation: CASSKRLNTEAFF.

The J gene is TRBJ1-6, the V gene TRBV2; unclear D gene. V was cut by 4 bases and J by 9 bases, with 10 bases left in between. Germline CDR1 is SNHLY and CDR2 is FYNNEI. The CDR3 sequence is 13 residues long. The CDR3: CASSVEGSSPLHF. CDR3 nucleotides: TGTGCCAGCAGTGTGGAGGGAAGTTCACCCCTCCACTTT.

This clonotype has a count of ten or more. The chain links TRBV5-6 to TRBJ2-1; D is ambiguous. This CDR3 region has 13 residues. V lost 0 bases, J lost 9 bases, and 10 bases lay in between. CDR1 SGHDT and CDR2 YYEEEE come from the germline V gene. The CDR3 DNA is TGTGCCAGCAGCTTGGAGGCTTGGGGTGAGCAGTTCTTC. Protein: CASSLEAWGEQFF.

This clonotype was seen a handful of times. The chain couples TRBV9 to TRBJ1-1, with TRBD1 matching 7 bases. V lost 3 bases and J lost 4; bases outside the gene matches: 9. The CDR3 sequence is 15 residues long. The germline CDR1 and CDR2 sequences are SGDLS and YYNGEE. For the CDR3, the DNA is TGTGCCAGCAGCGCCGGGGACAGTCGGGGCACTGAAGCTTTCTTT. The encoded protein is CASSAGDSRGTEAFF.

The V call is TRBV11-2, the J call TRBJ2-7; 7 bases fit TRBD1. Trimming took 5 bases from V and 5 from J; bases not matched to a gene: 6. CDR3 length equals 13 residues. Germline CDR1 reads SGHAT; CDR2 reads FQNNGV. CDR3 nucleotide sequence: TGTGCCAGCAGCCGAGGGGGCGAGGACGAGCAGTACTTC. Translated, it gives CASSRGGEDEQYF.

This clonotype was detected only a few times. The chain joins TRBV15 to TRBJ2-3, with 7 bases that match TRBD1. J gave up 4 bases and V 0 bases, and 10 bases lay outside the gene matches. The CDR3 length is 17 residues. Germline V CDR1 and CDR2: LNHNV, YYDKDF (reference sequence). This CDR3 reads CATSRDLRGPPPDTQYF. CDR3 sequence (DNA): TGTGCCACCAGCAGAGATTTAAGGGGGCCCCCCCCAGATACGCAGTATTTT.

This chain links TRBV20-1 with TRBJ2-7; tentatively, D is TRBD1 or TRBD2 (5 bases each). The CDR3 is made up of 12 amino acids. V shed 3 bases and J shed 2 bases, with 8 bases lying between them. Germline CDR1 DFQATT, CDR2 SNEGSKA (reference sequence). This CDR3 is CSASGAPYEQYF. The CDR3 DNA reads TGCAGTGCTAGCGGGGCACCCTACGAGCAGTACTTC.

This clonotype appeared a few times. The chain recombines TRBV7-9 with TRBJ2-2; tentative D call: TRBD1 (6 bases). V was shortened by 6 bases and J by 4 bases, with 15 bases between the two germline ends. This CDR3 has 15 amino acids. Germline CDR1 reads SEHNR; CDR2 reads FQNEAQ (reference sequence). The CDR3 loop is CASRPALGGTGELFF. The CDR3, as DNA: TGTGCCAGCAGGCCGGCCTTAGGGGGCACCGGGGAGCTGTTTTTT.

The gene calls are TRBV10-1 and TRBJ2-7; possibly TRBD2 for D (6 bases). CDR1 and CDR2 from the germline V gene are WNHNN and SYGVQD (reference sequence). The CDR3 runs 15 residues. Trimming pared 4 bases from V and 7 bases from J, leaving 20 bases between. CDR3 DNA sequence: TGCGCCAGCAGTGGATCAGCGGGTCCTCCTTGGGAGCAGTACTTC. Protein product: CASSGSAGPPWEQYF.

This clonotype was seen only a few times. This sequence joins TRBV6-1 and TRBJ2-5; D is unresolved. The CDR3 is 12 amino acids. Germline assignment: CDR1 MNHNS and CDR2 SASEGT. V was shortened by 6 bases and J by 2 bases, with 7 bases between the two germline ends. Written as DNA, the CDR3 is TGTGCCAGCAGAGGCCTACAAGAGACCCAGTACTTC. Protein: CASRGLQETQYF.

This clonotype was detected many times. J is TRBJ2-3 and V is TRBV7-2, with TRBD2 matching 13 bases. V lost 3 bases and J lost 1; bases outside the gene matches: 1. Germline V CDR1 and CDR2: SGHTA, FQGNSA. CDR3 length equals 16 residues. The CDR3 DNA is TGTGCCAGCAGCTTCGGACTAGCGGGGGGCACAGATACGCAGTATTTT. It yields the protein CASSFGLAGGTDTQYF.